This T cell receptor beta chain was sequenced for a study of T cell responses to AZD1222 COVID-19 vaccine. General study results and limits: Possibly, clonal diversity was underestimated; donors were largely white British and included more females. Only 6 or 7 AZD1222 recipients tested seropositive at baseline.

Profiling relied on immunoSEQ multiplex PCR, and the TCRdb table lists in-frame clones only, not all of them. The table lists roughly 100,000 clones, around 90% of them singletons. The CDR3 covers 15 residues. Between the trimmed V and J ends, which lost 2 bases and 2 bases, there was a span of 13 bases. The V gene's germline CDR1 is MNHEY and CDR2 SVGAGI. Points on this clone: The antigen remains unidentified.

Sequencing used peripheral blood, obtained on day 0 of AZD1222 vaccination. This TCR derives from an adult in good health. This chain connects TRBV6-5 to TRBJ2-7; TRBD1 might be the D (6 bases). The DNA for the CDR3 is TGTGCCAGCAGTTACGGGGCGGCAGGGGCCTACGAGCAGTACTTC. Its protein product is CASSYGAAGAYEQYF.